The 2 T cell receptor beta chains below were found in one sample sequenced in a study of molecular identifiers for immune sequencing clone quantification. TCRdb re-analysed the PCR reads in MiXCR, keeping a single row per CDR3 protein. Of nearly 650,000 distinct CDR3 sequences listed, approximately 24% were seen once; the top ten hold about 0.84%. Input material: naive CD8+ T cells from blood, with Jurkat cell RNA spiked in. Subset defined: FACS-sorted CD8+CD4-CCR7+CD45RA+ naive T cells. These receptors were obtained from a human donor in good health. Some libraries in this study had Jurkat cell RNA spiked in.

This clonotype has at least ten counts. This chain connects TRBV7-9 to TRBJ1-4; D unclear. V dropped 10 bases and J dropped 3 bases, with 24 bases sitting between them. Germline values: CDR1 SEHNR, CDR2 FQNEAQ (reference sequence). CDR3 length: 17 amino acids. CDR3 sequence: CATNGERFNPPNEKLFF. The CDR3 DNA sequence: TGTGCCACCAACGGCGAGAGGTTTAATCCCCCTAATGAAAAACTGTTTTTT.

This sequence joins TRBV12-3 or TRBV12-4 and TRBJ2-7, with D hard to call. The CDR3 contains 13 residues. V was cut by 2 bases and J by 5 bases, with 10 bases left in between. The CDR3 bases are TGTGCCAGCAGTTTATACCGTCTCGACGAGCAGTACTTC. It is translated as CASSLYRLDEQYF.